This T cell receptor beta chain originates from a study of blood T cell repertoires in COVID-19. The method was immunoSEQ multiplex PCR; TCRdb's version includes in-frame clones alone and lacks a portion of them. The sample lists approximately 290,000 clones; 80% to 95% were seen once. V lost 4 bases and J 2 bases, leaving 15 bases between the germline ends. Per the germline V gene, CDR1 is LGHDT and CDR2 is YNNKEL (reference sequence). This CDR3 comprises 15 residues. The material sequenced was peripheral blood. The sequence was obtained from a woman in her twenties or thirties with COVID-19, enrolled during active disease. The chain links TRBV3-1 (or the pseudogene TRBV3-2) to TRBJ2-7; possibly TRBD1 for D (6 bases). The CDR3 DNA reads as TGTGCCAGCAGCCGTAGACAGGAGGCGACCTACGAGCAGTACTTC. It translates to CASSRRQEATYEQYF.